This T cell receptor (beta chain) was retrieved from a study of cytomegalovirus exposure and HLA in healthy donors. Regarding the study as a whole: Beyond CMV serostatus, there was no information to go on about immune exposure. Earlier analysis found most TCR beta V segments productive about 90% or about 30% of the time.

Concerning this clone: Its antigen is unidentified.

With V trimmed by 2 bases and J by 8 bases, 5 bases remained unmatched. Per germline, CDR1 MDHEN and CDR2 SYDVKM. This CDR3 is built from 14 residues. The PCR contained 60 Vbeta and 13 Jbeta primers. In the authors' methods: Unique TCR beta chains numbered 60 million to 100 million in a later analysis, with around 11 million shared. Sequenced by immunoSEQ multiplex PCR; TCRdb stores in-frame clones only, minus some. The V and J calls and clone size were taken over from that table, and D and trimming were inferred from the DNA. The sample totals some 39,000 clones. Specimen: PBMCs. The TCR comes from a man aged 30 to 45 in good health and CMV-seronegative. The chain recombines TRBV28 with TRBJ1-1; TRBD1 aligns across 10 bases. CDR3 amino acids: CASSLGQGDAEAFF. The CDR3, as DNA: TGTGCCAGCAGTTTAGGACAGGGGGACGCCGAAGCTTTCTTT. Full variable domain (missing parts from reference TRBV28 and TRBJ1-1): DVKVTQSSRYLVKRTGEKVFLECVQDMDHENMFWYRQDPGLGLRLIYFSYDVKMKEKGDIPEGYSVSREKKERFSLILESASTNQTSMYLCASSLGQGDAEAFFGQGTRLTVV.